Following are 16 T cell receptor beta chains from one sample sequenced in a study of technical replicates of blood from a few donors. The table came from immunoSEQ multiplex PCR; TCRdb's copy has only in-frame clones and leaves some out. The sample lists roughly 100,000 clones, roughly 95% occurring once. Sequenced: T cells isolated from PBMCs. Receptor source: a human donor in good health.

The chain has TRBV6-5 and TRBJ1-1, with TRBD1 as a possible D gene (5 bases). V was pared by 7 bases and J by 4 bases, with 13 bases between. The CDR3 runs 13 residues. In germline, CDR1 is MNHEY, CDR2 SVGAGI. CDR3 nucleotide sequence: TGTGCCAGCACCCAGGGATTGGGCACTGAAGCTTTCTTT. The encoded protein is CASTQGLGTEAFF.

The chain is built from TRBV7-6 and TRBJ2-7; tentatively, D is TRBD1 (6 bases). The length of the CDR3 is 14 residues. Trimming cost V 8 bases and J 1 base, with 15 bases left between them. The germline V gene has CDR1 SGHVS and CDR2 FNYEAQ. This CDR3 is CASGNRDTSYEQYF. CDR3 nucleotide sequence: TGTGCCAGCGGAAACCGGGACACGTCCTACGAGCAGTACTTC.

The genes are TRBV5-1 and TRBJ1-3; TRBD1 might be the D (6 bases). V was clipped by 4 bases and J by 3 bases, with 14 bases between them. This CDR3 region has 15 residues. Germline CDR1 and CDR2: SGHRS and YFSETQ. In DNA form, the CDR3 reads TGCGCCAGCAGCCCGCGGACAGAACGTGGAAACACCATATATTTT. Its translation is CASSPRTERGNTIYF.

In this sample, this clone turned up a few times. This sequence joins TRBV5-6 and TRBJ1-1; D is undetermined. The CDR3 totals 14 residues. V was trimmed by 1 base and J by 5 bases, leaving 12 bases between them. Germline V gene data show CDR1 as SGHDT and CDR2 as YYEEEE. The CDR3 DNA reads TGTGCCAGCAGCTTGATCGAACTGTGGACTGAAGCTTTCTTT. Translated, it gives CASSLIELWTEAFF.

The J gene is TRBJ2-5, the V gene TRBV12-5, with D possibly TRBD1 on 6 matching bases. Germline V lookup: CDR1 LGHNT, CDR2 FRNRAP. V was clipped by 5 bases and J by 5 bases, with 18 bases between them. CDR3 size: 15 residues. The CDR3 sequence: CASGPPDRRLETQYF. The CDR3 bases are TGTGCTAGTGGTCCTCCCGACAGGCGTTTGGAGACCCAGTACTTC.

This chain connects TRBV4-2 to TRBJ2-3; D is possibly TRBD2 (5 bases). The V end was cut by 6 bases, the J end by 1 base, with 14 bases between. CDR1 is LGHNA and CDR2 is YNFKEQ in the germline V gene. The CDR3 covers 15 residues. CDR3: CASSTIGSGTDTQYF. For the CDR3, the DNA is TGTGCCAGCAGTACGATCGGTAGCGGCACAGATACGCAGTATTTT.

The chain links TRBV19 to TRBJ1-5; no reliable D call. The CDR3 is made up of 16 amino acids. CDR1 and CDR2 from the germline V gene are LNHDA and SQIVND (reference sequence). V was pared by 3 bases and J by 0 bases, with 12 bases between. The chain's CDR3 is CASSMFRQVSNQPQHF. Here the CDR3 DNA reads TGTGCCAGTAGTATGTTCCGACAAGTTAGCAATCAGCCCCAGCATTTT.

The chain uses TRBV13 and TRBJ2-1, with D maybe TRBD2 (5 bases). Trimming left V 5 bases short and J 10 bases short, with 9 bases between. The CDR3 is 11 residues long. CDR1 is PRHDT, CDR2 FYEKMQ, per germline (reference sequence). CDR3 sequence (DNA): TGTGCCAGCAGCGTCGGGATGGAGCAGTTCTTC. Protein product: CASSVGMEQFF.

Only one count was recorded for this clone. This rearrangement joins TRBV28 to TRBJ1-2; D not resolved. This CDR3 has 11 residues. The V end was cut by 8 bases, the J end by 4 bases, with 8 bases between. CDR1 and CDR2 (germline): MDHEN, SYDVKM. This chain's CDR3 is CASLAFYGYTF. CDR3 DNA sequence: TGTGCCAGCCTAGCCTTCTATGGCTACACCTTC.

The rearrangement uses TRBV5-6 and TRBJ2-1; possible D gene TRBD2, 5 bases. The CDR3 covers 16 residues. Germline-derived CDR1 and CDR2 are SGHDT and YYEEEE. Trimming took 4 bases from V and 2 from J, leaving 16 bases between them. CDR3 region: CASSRPWSGAYNEQFF. The CDR3 DNA reads as TGTGCCAGCAGCCGACCTTGGAGCGGAGCCTACAATGAGCAGTTCTTC.

This sequence joins TRBV2 and TRBJ2-1; tentative D call: TRBD2 (5 bases). This CDR3 is built from 12 residues. Germline lookup yields CDR1 SNHLY and CDR2 FYNNEI. The ends were cut back, 5 bases at V and 8 bases at J, with 10 bases in the middle. The chain's CDR3 is CASSLNGDEQFF. As DNA, the CDR3 is TGTGCCAGCAGTCTAAACGGGGATGAGCAGTTCTTC.

The chain joins TRBV14 to TRBJ1-3; D is unclear. Germline V gene lookup returns CDR1 SGHDN and CDR2 FVKESK. The CDR3 has 14 amino acids. Trimming took 4 bases from V and 4 from J, leaving 11 bases between them. CDR3 region: CASSPTMSGNTIYF. The CDR3 coding sequence is TGTGCCAGCAGCCCGACAATGTCGGGAAACACCATATATTTT.

The sample holds a few counts of this clone. The CDR3 here is CASSEQAGGPGEQYF. The DNA of the CDR3 is TGTGCCAGCAGTGAACAAGCGGGAGGGCCTGGGGAGCAGTACTTC. The gene calls are TRBV6-4 and TRBJ2-7; 10 bases agree with TRBD2. Per germline, CDR1 MRHNA and CDR2 SNTAGT. The CDR3 spans 15 residues. V lost 3 bases, J lost 7 bases, and 9 bases stayed unmatched.

The CDR3 nucleotides are TGTGCCAGTAGGGACAGGGGCTTCGGCGAGCAGTACTTC. Translating gives CASRDRGFGEQYF. The rearrangement links TRBV19 to TRBJ2-7; 9 positions match TRBD1. The CDR3 covers 13 residues. CDR1 LNHDA and CDR2 SQIVND come from the germline V gene (reference sequence). V was pared by 6 bases and J by 6 bases, with 6 bases of the junction left unmatched.

J is TRBJ2-2 and V is TRBV9, with D possibly being TRBD2 (5 bases). Germline V gene sequence: CDR1 SGDLS, CDR2 YYNGEE. V lost 3 bases, J lost 6 bases, and 18 bases lay in between. The CDR3 sequence is 16 residues long. The CDR3 spells CASSAMDHPGSGELFF. The CDR3 region has the DNA TGTGCCAGCAGCGCGATGGACCACCCGGGATCCGGGGAGCTGTTTTTT. The full variable domain, in which reference TRBV9 and TRBJ2-2 provide the parts outside the CDR3, is DSGVTQTPKHLITATGQRVTLRCSPRSGDLSVYWYQQSLDQGLQFLIQYYNGEERAKGNILERFSAQQFPDLHSELNLSSLELGDSALYFCASSAMDHPGSGELFFGEGSRLTVL.

This chain joins TRBV14 and TRBJ2-7; TRBD2 agrees at 8 bases. With 1 base clipped from V and 5 bases from J, the junction kept 10 bases outside the gene matches. This CDR3 is built from 16 residues. Germline V gives CDR1 SGHDN, CDR2 FVKESK. The CDR3 bases are TGTGCCAGCAGCCAAGTAGGGGGGACTAGTATCCACGAGCAGTACTTC. Amino acids: CASSQVGGTSIHEQYF.